Listed below are T cell receptor beta chains from one sample, sequenced in a study of T-cell memory formation after mild COVID-19. In TCRdb, the 5' RACE reads were re-called with MiXCR into one record per CDR3 protein. The repertoire holds roughly 250,000 distinct CDR3 sequences, with about a sixth as singletons. What was sequenced was PBMCs or a T cell subset sorted from them (not recorded which). These receptors all stem from a man aged 18 to 30 who had mild COVID-19 (a few samples of this study predate the infection). Cell type and time point are not known. Each CDR3 is given with its conserved first and last residue. Fields, in order: clone size, J gene, D gene, V gene, CDR3 DNA, CDR3 protein. The D gene is left open where the match is weak. Some rows have no size entry. The others give once, few or many, or a class for an expanded clone.

few	TRBJ2-7	TRBD2	TRBV5-1	TGCGCCAGCAGCTTGGTTAGCGGGACCTACGAGCAGTACTTC	CASSLVSGTYEQYF
few	TRBJ2-1	TRBD1	TRBV25-1	TGTGCCAGCAGGGCAGGGGACAGGGGCTACAATGAGCAGTTCTTC	CASRAGDRGYNEQFF
.	TRBJ1-2	TRBD1	TRBV27	TGTGCCAGCACCACAGGGGGCGTCGACTATGGCTACACCTTC	CASTTGGVDYGYTF
.	TRBJ1-5	.	TRBV5-1	TGCGCCAGCAGCTTGGGTCTGGGGGAGCCCCAGCATTTT	CASSLGLGEPQHF
.	TRBJ1-2	TRBD1	TRBV4-1	TGCGCCAGCAGCCATAGGGACAGCGCTGATGGCTACACCTTC	CASSHRDSADGYTF
.	TRBJ1-2	.	TRBV5-5	TGTGCCAGCAGCTTGGGCGGTAACAAGTATGGCTACACCTTC	CASSLGGNKYGYTF
few	TRBJ2-4	.	TRBV21-1	TGTGCCACCGGAGACAGGGGCATTAACATTCAGTACTTC	CATGDRGINIQYF
.	TRBJ2-5	.	TRBV6-2/TRBV6-3	TGTGCCAGCAGTTACGCTGTGGAGACCCAGTACTTC	CASSYAVETQYF
many	TRBJ1-1	.	TRBV6-4	TGTGCCAGCAGTTACGACGGAAACACTGAAGCTTTCTTT	CASSYDGNTEAFF
few	TRBJ2-5	.	TRBV9	TGTGCCAGCAGCGTATTCGGGCTCGGGGAGACCCAGTACTTC	CASSVFGLGETQYF
.	TRBJ2-1	.	TRBV4-1	TGCGCCAGCAGCCAGGGTAGCGGTCGTGCCGACAATGAGCAGTTCTTC	CASSQGSGRADNEQFF
.	TRBJ1-5	.	TRBV5-5	TGTGCCAGCAGCTTGCCAGGGACCGATAGCAATCAGCCCCAGCATTTT	CASSLPGTDSNQPQHF
.	TRBJ1-5	.	TRBV6-5	TGTGCCAGCAGTTATGGCGGGGATGGCCAGCCCCAGCATTTT	CASSYGGDGQPQHF
.	TRBJ2-7	.	TRBV20-1	TGCAGTGCTAGGGAGCCCGGGGCCTACGAGCAGTACTTC	CSAREPGAYEQYF
.	TRBJ2-2	.	TRBV4-3	TGCGCCAGCAGCCAATCGGACGGTCTACCTTTCACCGGGGAGCTGTTTTTT	CASSQSDGLPFTGELFF
few	TRBJ1-1	.	TRBV5-1	TGCGCCAGCAGCTTGGCCGGGACATCGGTGAACACTGAAGCTTTCTTT	CASSLAGTSVNTEAFF